The clone carrying this TCR beta chain turned up a few times. Measured with immunoSEQ multiplex PCR; TCRdb has only the in-frame clones, and not every one. The table records approximately 170,000 clones, less than 85% of them present only once. This record belongs to a study of blood T cell repertoires in COVID-19. This CDR3 has 16 residues. The V gene's germline CDR1 is MDHEN and CDR2 SYDVKM. The V end was cut by 6 bases, the J end by 8 bases, with 25 bases between. Material for sequencing was PBMCs or T cells enriched from blood (not recorded which). The chain is built from TRBV28 and TRBJ1-2; no reliable D call. The TCR originated in a young woman who had recovered from COVID-19. The chain's CDR3 is CASSSDAPVEAGGYTF. The CDR3 nucleotides are TGTGCCAGCAGCTCCGATGCCCCGGTAGAGGCGGGCGGCTACACCTTC.